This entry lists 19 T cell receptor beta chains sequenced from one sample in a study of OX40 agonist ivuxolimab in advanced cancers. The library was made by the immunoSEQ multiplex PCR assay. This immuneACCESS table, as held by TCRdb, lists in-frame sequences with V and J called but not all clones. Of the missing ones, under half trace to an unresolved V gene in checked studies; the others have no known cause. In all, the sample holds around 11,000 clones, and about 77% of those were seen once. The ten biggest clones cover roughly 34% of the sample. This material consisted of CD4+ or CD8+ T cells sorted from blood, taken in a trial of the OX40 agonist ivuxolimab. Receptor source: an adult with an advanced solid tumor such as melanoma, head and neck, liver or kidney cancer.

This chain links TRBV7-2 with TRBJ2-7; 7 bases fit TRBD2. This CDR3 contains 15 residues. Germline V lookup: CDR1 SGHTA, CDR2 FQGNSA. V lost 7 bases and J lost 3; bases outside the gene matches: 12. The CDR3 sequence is CASTRGTSAGYEQYF. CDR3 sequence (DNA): TGTGCCAGCACCCGGGGCACTAGCGCGGGCTACGAGCAGTACTTC.

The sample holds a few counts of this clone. The CDR3 nucleotides are TGTGCCAGCAGTCCTATACTAGAGAGCTCCTACAATGAGCAGTTCTTC. Translating it yields CASSPILESSYNEQFF. The gene calls are TRBV28 and TRBJ2-1, with a weak D call TRBD2 (5 bases). V lost 5 bases to trimming and J lost 0 bases, with 14 bases between them. The CDR3 covers 16 residues. CDR1 MDHEN and CDR2 SYDVKM come from the germline V gene.

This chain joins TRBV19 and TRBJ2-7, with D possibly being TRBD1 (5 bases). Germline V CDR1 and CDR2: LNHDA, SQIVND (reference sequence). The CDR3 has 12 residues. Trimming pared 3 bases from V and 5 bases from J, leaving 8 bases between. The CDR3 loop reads CASSIQGNEQYF. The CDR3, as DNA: TGTGCCAGTAGTATCCAGGGAAACGAGCAGTACTTC.

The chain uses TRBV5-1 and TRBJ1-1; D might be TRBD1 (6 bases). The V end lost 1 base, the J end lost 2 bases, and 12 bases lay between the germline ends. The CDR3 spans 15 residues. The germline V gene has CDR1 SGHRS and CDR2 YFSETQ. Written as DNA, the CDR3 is TGCGCCAGCAGCTTGTCTTCCAGGGGTAACACTGAAGCTTTCTTT. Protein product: CASSLSSRGNTEAFF.

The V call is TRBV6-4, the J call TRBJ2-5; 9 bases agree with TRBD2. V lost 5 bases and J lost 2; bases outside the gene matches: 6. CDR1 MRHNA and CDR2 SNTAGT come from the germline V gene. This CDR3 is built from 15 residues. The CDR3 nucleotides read TGTGCCAGCAGTTACATCCTAGCGGGACAAGAGACCCAGTACTTC. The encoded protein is CASSYILAGQETQYF.

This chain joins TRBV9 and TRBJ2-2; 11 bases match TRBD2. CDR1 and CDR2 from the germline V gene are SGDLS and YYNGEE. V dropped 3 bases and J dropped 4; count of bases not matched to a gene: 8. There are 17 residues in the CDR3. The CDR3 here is CASSALAGVSGTGELFF. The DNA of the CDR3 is TGTGCCAGCAGCGCACTAGCGGGAGTATCGGGCACCGGGGAGCTGTTTTTT.

CDR3 region: CASSASGAYNEQFF. The CDR3 nucleotides are TGTGCCAGCAGTGCCAGCGGGGCCTACAATGAGCAGTTCTTC. The rearrangement links TRBV27 to TRBJ2-1; TRBD2 matches 7 bases. CDR3 length: 14 amino acids. V lost 5 bases, J lost 2 bases, and 3 bases stayed unmatched. Germline assignment: CDR1 MNHEY and CDR2 SMNVEV (reference sequence).

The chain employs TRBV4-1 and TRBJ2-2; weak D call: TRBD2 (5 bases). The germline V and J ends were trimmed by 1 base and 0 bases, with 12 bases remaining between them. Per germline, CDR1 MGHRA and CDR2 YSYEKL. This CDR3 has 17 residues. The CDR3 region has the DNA TGCGCCAGCAGCCAAGTGGGTGGACTGGCGAACACCGGGGAGCTGTTTTTT. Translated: CASSQVGGLANTGELFF.

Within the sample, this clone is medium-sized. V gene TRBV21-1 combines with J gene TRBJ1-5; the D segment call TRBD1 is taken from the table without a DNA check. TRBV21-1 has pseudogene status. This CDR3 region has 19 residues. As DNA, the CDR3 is TGTGCCAGCAGCAAAGCTCGCGGGTTGGGACAGGGGAGTGATCAGCCCCAGCATTTT. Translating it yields CASSKARGLGQGSDQPQHF.

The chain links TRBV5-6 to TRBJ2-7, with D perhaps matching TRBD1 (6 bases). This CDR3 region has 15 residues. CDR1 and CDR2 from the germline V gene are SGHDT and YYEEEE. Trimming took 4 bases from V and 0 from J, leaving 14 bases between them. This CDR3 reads CASSKNRASSYEQYF. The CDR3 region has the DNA TGTGCCAGCAGCAAGAACAGGGCTAGCTCCTACGAGCAGTACTTC.

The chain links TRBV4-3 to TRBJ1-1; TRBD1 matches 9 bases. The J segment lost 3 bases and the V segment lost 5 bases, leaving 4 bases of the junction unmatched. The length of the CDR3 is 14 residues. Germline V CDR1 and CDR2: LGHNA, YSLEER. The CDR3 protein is CASSIRDRDTEAFF. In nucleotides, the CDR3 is TGCGCCAGCAGCATCCGGGACAGGGACACTGAAGCTTTCTTT.

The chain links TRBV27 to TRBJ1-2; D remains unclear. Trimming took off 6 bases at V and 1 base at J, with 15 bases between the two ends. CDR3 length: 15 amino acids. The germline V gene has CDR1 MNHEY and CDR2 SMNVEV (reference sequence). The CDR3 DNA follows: TGTGCCAGCAGCCTATCCCACGGAGGTAACTATGGCTACACCTTC. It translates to CASSLSHGGNYGYTF.

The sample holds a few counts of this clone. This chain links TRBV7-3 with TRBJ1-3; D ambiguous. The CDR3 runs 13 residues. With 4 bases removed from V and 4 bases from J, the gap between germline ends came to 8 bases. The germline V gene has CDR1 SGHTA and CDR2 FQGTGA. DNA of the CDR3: TGTGCCAGCAGCTCCGGCGGGGGAAACACCATATATTTT. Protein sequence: CASSSGGGNTIYF.

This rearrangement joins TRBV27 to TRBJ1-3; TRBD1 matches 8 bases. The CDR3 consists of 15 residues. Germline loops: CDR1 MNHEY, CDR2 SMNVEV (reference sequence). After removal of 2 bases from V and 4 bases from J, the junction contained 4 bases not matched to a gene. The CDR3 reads CASSLRTGFGNTIYF. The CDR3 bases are TGTGCCAGCAGTTTAAGGACAGGGTTCGGAAACACCATATATTTT.

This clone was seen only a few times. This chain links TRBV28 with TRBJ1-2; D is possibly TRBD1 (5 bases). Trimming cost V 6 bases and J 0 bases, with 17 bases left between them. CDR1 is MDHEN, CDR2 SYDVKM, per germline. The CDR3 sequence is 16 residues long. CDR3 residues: CASRKTEGTSNYGYTF. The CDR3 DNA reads TGTGCCAGCAGGAAGACGGAAGGGACCTCTAACTATGGCTACACCTTC.

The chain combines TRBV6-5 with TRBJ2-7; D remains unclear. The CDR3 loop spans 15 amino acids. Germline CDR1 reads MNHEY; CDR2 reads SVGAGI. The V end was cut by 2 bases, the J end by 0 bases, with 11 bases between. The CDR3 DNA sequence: TGTGCCAGCAGTTACGGCCAGGCTAGCTCCTACGAGCAGTACTTC. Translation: CASSYGQASSYEQYF.

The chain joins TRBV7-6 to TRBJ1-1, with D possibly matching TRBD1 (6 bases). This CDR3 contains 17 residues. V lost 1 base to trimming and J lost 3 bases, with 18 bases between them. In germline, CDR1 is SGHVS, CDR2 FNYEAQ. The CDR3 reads CASSLDGSGTTDTEAFF. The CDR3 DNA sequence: TGTGCCAGCAGCTTAGACGGTTCCGGGACAACAGACACTGAAGCTTTCTTT.

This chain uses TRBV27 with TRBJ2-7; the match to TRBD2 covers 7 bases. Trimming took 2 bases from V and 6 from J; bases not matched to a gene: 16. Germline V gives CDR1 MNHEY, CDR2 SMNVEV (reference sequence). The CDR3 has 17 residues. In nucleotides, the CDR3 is TGTGCCAGCAGTTTACGTGGCTTTGGGGGACGGGGGGTCGAGCAGTACTTC. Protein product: CASSLRGFGGRGVEQYF.

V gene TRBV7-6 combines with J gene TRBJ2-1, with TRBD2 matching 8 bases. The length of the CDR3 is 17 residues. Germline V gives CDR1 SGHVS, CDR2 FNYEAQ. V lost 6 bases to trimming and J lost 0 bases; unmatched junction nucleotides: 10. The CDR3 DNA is TGTGCCAGCAGTCGGAGGGAGCGGGAGAGCTCCTACAATGAGCAGTTCTTC. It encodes CASSRRERESSYNEQFF.